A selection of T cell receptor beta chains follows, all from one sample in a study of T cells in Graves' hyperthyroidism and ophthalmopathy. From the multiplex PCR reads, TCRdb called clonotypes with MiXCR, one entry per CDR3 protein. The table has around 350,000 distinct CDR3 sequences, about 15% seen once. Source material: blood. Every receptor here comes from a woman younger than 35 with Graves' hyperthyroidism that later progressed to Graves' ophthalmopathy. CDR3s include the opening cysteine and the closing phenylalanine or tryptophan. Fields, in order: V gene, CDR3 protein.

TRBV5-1,CASSITEGRLNTEAFF
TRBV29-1,CSVTGTGGADTQYF
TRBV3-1,CASSQAGGQREKLFF
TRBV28,CASSFGFYGYTF
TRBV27,CASSVKGHGNTIYF
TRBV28,CASSVSSYGYTF
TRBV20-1,CSARAGGTGELFF
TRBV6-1,CASRLRGNYGYTF
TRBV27,CASSLGRVNEQFF
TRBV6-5,CASSYSIIGELFF
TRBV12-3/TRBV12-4,CASRPTGAGNSPLHF
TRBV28,CASKGGGGNNEQYF
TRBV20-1,CSASPTSGYNEQFF
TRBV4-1,CASSQESYGEKLFF
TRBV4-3,CASSQYPPGQGSDEQYF
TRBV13,CASSLGEGRVLFF
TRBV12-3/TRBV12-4,CASSLGQFYGYTF
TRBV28,CASTSPPREMAGELFF
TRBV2,CASRAGEGMGQPQHF
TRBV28,CASSFRGSGLQPQHF
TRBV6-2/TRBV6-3,CASSQGANSPLHF
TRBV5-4,CASSMRRDTQYF
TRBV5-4,CASSLGGAAPETQYF
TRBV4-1,CASSHVLSDAEAFF
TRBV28,CASGEAGLFVYGYTF
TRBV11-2,CASSLESRLAGDSEQYF
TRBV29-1,CSVEVRSSGRSHEQYF
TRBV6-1,CASSEVWLGLAESQETQYF
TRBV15,CATSRDDGGSYEQYF
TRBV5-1,CASSFWAGEGYTF
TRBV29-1,CSVEGSHLSSYEQYF
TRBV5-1,CASSGGAGGPEYEQYF
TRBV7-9,CASRQDSTQDYSYNEQFF
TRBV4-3,CASSQEGYTGELFF
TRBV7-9,CASSFVSENYGYTF
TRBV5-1,CASSLGTSGTGTYEQYF
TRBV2,CASPPLGRVTDTQYF
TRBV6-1,CASSSLLAAGGYEQFF
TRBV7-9,CASSTPGQGYNEQFF
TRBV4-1,CASARTASNQPQHF
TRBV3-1,CASSQESQGAYEQYF
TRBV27,CASTLGPTDTQYF
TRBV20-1,CSAPAGGGAAPEETQYF
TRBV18,CASSGERGQSNTGELFF
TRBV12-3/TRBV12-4,CASSADRDSPLHF
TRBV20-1,CSASREHNEQFF
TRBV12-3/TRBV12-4,CASDGVGNTIYF
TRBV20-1,CSATRKVANSPLHF
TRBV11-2,CASSRLAGEFPGETQYF
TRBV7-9,CASSFHQGVRTYEQYF
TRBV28,CASSLRKASGQETQYF
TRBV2,CASSATAATNEKLFF
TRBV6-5,CASSYLGGTEAFF
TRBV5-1,CASSLGRRDTTYEQYF
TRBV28,CASRREGRNEQFF
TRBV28,CASSPSNRNQPQHF
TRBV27,CASRGQGGGGELFF
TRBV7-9,CASSPGLAQETQYF
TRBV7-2,CASSARETQYF